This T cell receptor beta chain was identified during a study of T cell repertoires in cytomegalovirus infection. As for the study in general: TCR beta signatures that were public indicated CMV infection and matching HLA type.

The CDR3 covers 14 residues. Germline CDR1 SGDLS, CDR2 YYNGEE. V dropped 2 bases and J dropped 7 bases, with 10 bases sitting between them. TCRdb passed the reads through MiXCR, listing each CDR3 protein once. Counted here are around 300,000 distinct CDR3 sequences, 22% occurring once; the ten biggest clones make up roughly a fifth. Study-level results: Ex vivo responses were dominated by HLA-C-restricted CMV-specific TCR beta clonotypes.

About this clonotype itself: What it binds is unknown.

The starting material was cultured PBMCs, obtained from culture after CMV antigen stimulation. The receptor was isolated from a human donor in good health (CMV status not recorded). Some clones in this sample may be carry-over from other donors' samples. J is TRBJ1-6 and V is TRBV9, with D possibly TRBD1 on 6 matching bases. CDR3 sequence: CASSVSGANSPLHF. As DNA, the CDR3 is TGTGCCAGCAGCGTTTCAGGGGCCAATTCACCCCTCCACTTT.